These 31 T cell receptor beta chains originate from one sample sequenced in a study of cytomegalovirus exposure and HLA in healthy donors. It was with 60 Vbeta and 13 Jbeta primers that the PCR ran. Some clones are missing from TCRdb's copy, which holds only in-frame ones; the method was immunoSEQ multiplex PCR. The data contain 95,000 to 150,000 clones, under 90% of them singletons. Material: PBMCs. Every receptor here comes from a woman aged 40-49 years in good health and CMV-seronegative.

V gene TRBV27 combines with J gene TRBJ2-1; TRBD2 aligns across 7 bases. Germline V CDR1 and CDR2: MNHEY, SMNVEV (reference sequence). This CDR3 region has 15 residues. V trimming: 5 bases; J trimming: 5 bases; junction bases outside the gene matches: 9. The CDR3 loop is CASSPGTTAHNEQFF. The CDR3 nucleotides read TGTGCCAGCAGTCCCGGGACTACCGCTCACAATGAGCAGTTCTTC.

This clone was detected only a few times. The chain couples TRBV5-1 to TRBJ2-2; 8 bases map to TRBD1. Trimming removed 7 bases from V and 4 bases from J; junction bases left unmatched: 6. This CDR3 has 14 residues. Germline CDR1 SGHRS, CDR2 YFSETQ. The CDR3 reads CASGTGLATGELFF. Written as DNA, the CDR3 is TGCGCCAGCGGGACAGGACTTGCCACCGGGGAGCTGTTTTTT.

CDR3 residues: CASSSGQGVNNEQFF. The CDR3 region has the DNA TGTGCCAGCAGCTCTGGACAGGGTGTCAACAATGAGCAGTTCTTC. The chain combines TRBV7-9 with TRBJ2-1, with 8 bases identical to TRBD1. V shed 4 bases, J shed 5 bases, and the junction held 7 bases outside the gene matches. CDR1 and CDR2 (germline): SEHNR, FQNEAQ (reference sequence). This CDR3 has 15 residues.

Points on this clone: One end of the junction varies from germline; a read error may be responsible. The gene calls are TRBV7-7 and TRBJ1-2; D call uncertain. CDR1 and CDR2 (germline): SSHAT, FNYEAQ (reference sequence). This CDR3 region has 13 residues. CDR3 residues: CASSLNHNYGYTF. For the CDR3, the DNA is TGTGCTAGCAGCTTAAATCATAACTATGGCTACACCTTC.

The CDR3 DNA sequence: TGTGCCAGCAGTTTTCGCGGGGGGGTAGGCGCAACTAATGAAAAACTGTTTTTT. Translation: CASSFRGGVGATNEKLFF. The chain uses TRBV27 and TRBJ1-4; TRBD1 might be the D (5 bases). V shed 3 bases and J shed 0 bases, with 17 bases lying between them. Germline V gene sequence: CDR1 MNHEY, CDR2 SMNVEV (reference sequence). CDR3 size: 18 residues.

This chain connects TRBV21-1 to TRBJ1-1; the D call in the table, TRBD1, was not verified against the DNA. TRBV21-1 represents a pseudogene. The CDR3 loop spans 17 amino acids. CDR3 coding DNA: TGTGCCAGCAGCAAAGAAGATAGAAAGGGGCCGAACACTGAAGCTTTCTTT. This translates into CASSKEDRKGPNTEAFF.

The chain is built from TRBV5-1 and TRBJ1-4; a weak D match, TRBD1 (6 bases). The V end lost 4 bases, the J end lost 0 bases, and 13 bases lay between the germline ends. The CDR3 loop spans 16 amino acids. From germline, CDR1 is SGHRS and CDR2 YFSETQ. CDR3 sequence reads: CASSKKDSSTNEKLFF. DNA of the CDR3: TGCGCCAGCAGCAAGAAGGACAGCTCAACTAATGAAAAACTGTTTTTT. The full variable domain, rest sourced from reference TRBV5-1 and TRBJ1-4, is KAGVTQTPRYLIKTRGQQVTLSCSPISGHRSVSWYQQTPGQGLQFLFEYFSETQRNKGNFPGRFSGRQFSNSRSEMNVSTLELGDSALYLCASSKKDSSTNEKLFFGSGTQLSVL.

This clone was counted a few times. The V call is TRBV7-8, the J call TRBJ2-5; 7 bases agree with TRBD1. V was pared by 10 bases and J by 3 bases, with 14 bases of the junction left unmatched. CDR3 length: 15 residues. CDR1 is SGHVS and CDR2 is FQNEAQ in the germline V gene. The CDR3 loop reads CATRPKSGTEETQYF. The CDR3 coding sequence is TGTGCCACACGGCCGAAGTCCGGGACAGAAGAGACCCAGTACTTC.

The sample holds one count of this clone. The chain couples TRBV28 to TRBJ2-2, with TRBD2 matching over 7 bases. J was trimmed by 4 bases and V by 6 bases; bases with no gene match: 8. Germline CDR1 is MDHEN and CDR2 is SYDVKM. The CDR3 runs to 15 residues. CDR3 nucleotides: TGTGCCAGCAGCCGCGGGAGCCGGGGCACCGGGGAGCTGTTTTTT. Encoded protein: CASSRGSRGTGELFF.

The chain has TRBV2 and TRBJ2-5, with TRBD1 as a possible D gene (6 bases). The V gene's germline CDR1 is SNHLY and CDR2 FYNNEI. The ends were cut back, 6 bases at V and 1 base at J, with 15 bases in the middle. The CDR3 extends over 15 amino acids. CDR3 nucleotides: TGTGCCAGCAGCGCCCAGGACAGACCCCAAGAGACCCAGTACTTC. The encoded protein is CASSAQDRPQETQYF. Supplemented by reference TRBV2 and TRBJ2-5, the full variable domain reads EPEVTQTPSHQVTQMGQEVILRCVPISNHLYFYWYRQILGQKVEFLVSFYNNEISEKSEIFDDQFSVERPDGSNFTLKIRSTKLEDSAMYFCASSAQDRPQETQYFGPGTRLLVL.

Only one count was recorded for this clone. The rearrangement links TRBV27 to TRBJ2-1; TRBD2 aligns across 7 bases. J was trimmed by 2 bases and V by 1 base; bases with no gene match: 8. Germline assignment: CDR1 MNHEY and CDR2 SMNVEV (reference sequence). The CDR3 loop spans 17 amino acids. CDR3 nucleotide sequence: TGTGCCAGCAGTTTATATGCGGCAGCGGGAACCTACAATGAGCAGTTCTTC. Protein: CASSLYAAAGTYNEQFF.

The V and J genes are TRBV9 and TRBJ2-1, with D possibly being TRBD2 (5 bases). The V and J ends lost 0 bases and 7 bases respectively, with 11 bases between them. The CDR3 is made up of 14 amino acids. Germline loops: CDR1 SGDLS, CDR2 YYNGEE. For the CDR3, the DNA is TGTGCCAGCAGCGTAGTATCTAGCCCAAATGAGCAGTTCTTC. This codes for CASSVVSSPNEQFF.

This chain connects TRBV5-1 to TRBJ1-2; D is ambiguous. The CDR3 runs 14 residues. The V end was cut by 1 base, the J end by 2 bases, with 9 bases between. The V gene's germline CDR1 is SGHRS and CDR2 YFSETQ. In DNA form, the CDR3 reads TGCGCCAGCAGCTTGTATACAGAAAACTATGGCTACACCTTC. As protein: CASSLYTENYGYTF.

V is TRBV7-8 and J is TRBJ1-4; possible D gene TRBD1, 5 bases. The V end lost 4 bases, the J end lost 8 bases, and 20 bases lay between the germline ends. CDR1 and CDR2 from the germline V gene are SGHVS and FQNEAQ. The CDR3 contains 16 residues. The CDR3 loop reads CASSSPRQGGGEKLFF. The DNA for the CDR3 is TGTGCCAGCAGCTCGCCGCGTCAGGGTGGGGGGGAAAAACTGTTTTTT.

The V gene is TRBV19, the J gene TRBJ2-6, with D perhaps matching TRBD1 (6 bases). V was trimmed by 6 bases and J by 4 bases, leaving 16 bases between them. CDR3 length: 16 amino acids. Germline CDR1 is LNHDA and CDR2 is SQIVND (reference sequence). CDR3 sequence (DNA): TGTGCCAGTAGCGCGGGCCAGGGGAGCGGGGCCAACGTCCTGACTTTC. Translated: CASSAGQGSGANVLTF. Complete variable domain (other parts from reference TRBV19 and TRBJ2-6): DGGITQSPKYLFRKEGQNVTLSCEQNLNHDAMYWYRQDPGQGLRLIYYSQIVNDFQKGDIAEGYSVSREKKESFPLTVTSAQKNPTAFYLCASSAGQGSGANVLTFGAGSRLTVL.

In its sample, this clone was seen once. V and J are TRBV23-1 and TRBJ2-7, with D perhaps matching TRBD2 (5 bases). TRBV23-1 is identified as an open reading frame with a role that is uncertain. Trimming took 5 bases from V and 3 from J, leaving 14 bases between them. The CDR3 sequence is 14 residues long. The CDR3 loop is CASSGRREGYEQYF. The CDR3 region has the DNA TGCGCCAGCAGTGGAAGAAGAGAGGGCTACGAGCAGTACTTC.

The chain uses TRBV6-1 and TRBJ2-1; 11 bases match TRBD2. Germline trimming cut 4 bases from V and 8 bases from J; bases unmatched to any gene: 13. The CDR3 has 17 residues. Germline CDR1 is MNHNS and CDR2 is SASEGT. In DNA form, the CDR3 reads TGTGCCAGCAGTGTCAAACCACTAGCGGGAGTTGTGGATGAGCAGTTCTTC. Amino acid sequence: CASSVKPLAGVVDEQFF.

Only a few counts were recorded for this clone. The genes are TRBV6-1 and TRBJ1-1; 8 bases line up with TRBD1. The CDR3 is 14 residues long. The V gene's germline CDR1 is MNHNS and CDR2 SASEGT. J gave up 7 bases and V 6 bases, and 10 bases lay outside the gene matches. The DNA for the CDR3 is TGTGCCAGCAGCGCCACAGGGGGTAAGGGTGAAGCTTTCTTT. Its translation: CASSATGGKGEAFF.

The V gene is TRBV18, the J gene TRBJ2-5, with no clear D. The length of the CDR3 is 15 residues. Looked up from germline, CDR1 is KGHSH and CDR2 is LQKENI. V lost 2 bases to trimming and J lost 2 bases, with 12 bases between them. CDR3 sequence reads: CASSPYGTEQETQYF. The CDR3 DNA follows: TGTGCCAGCTCACCATATGGAACAGAGCAAGAGACCCAGTACTTC.

The chain's CDR3 is CASSWGPSGETYEQYF. The CDR3 DNA is TGTGCCAGCAGCTGGGGACCCAGCGGGGAAACCTACGAGCAGTACTTC. This sequence joins TRBV11-1 and TRBJ2-5; 7 bases are a match to TRBD2. The DNA end is more similar to TRBJ2-7, so the J call may be wrong. This CDR3 is 16 amino acids long. Germline V gene sequence: CDR1 SGHAT, CDR2 FQDESV (reference sequence).

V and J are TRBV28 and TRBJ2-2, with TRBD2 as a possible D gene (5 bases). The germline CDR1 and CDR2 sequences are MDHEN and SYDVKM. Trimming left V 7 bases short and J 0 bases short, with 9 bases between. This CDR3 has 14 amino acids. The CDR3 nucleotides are TGTGCCAGCATACAGCGGTCGAACACCGGGGAGCTGTTTTTT. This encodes CASIQRSNTGELFF.

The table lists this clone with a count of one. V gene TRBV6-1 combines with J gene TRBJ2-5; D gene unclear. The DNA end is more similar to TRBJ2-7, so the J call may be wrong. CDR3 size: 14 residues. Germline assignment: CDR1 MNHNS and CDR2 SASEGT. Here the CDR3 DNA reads TGTGCCAGCAGTTCGCGGCTCGGCTATTACGAGCAGTACTTC. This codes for CASSSRLGYYEQYF.

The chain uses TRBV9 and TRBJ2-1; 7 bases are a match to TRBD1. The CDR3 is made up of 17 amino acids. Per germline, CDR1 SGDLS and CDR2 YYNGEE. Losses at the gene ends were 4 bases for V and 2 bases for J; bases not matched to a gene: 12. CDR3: CASSSSQGIRTYNEQFF. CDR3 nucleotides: TGTGCCAGCAGCTCCTCACAGGGGATCAGAACCTACAATGAGCAGTTCTTC.

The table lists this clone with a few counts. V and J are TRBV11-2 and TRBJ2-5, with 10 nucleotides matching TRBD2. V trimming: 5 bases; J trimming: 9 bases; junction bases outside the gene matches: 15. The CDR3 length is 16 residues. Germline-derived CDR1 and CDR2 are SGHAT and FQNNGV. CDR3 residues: CASSLDREQRGGPQYF. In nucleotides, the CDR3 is TGTGCCAGCAGCCTTGACAGGGAACAGCGGGGGGGTCCCCAGTACTTC.

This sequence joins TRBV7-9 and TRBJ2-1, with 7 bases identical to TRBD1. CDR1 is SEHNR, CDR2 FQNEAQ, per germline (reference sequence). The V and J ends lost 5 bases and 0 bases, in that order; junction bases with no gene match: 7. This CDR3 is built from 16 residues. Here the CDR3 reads CASSPDRISSYNEQFF. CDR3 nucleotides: TGTGCCAGCAGCCCGGACAGGATCAGCTCCTACAATGAGCAGTTCTTC.

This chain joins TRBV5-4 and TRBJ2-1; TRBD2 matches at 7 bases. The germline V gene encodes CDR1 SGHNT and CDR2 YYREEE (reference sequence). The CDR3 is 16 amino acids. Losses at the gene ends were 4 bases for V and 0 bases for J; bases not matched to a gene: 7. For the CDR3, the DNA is TGTGCCAGCAGCCCGGATGGGGGGGGCTCCTACAATGAGCAGTTCTTC. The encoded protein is CASSPDGGGSYNEQFF.

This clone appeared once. DNA of the CDR3: TGCGCCAGCAGCCAAGACGGAGGGAGCAACACTGAAGCTTTCTTT. This gives the protein CASSQDGGSNTEAFF. The chain couples TRBV4-3 to TRBJ1-1, with D unclear. V gave up 0 bases and J gave up 2 bases, with 10 bases separating them. Germline CDR1 reads LGHNA; CDR2 reads YSLEER. The CDR3 totals 15 residues.

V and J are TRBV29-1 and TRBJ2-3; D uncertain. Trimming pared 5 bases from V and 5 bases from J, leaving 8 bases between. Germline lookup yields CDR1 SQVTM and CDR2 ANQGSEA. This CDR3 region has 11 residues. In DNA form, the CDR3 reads TGCAGCGTTAGGCCAGGAGATACGCAGTATTTT. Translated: CSVRPGDTQYF.

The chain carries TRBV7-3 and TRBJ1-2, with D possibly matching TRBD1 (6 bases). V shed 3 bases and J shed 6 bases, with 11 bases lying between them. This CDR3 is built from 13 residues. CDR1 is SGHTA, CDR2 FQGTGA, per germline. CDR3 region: CASSFTTGHGYTF. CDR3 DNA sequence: TGTGCCAGCAGCTTCACGACAGGACATGGCTACACCTTC. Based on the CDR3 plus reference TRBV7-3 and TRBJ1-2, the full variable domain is GAGVSQTPSNKVTEKGKYVELRCDPISGHTALYWYRQSLGQGPEFLIYFQGTGAADDSGLPNDRFFAVRPEGSVSTLKIQRTERGDSAVYLCASSFTTGHGYTFGSGTRLTVV.

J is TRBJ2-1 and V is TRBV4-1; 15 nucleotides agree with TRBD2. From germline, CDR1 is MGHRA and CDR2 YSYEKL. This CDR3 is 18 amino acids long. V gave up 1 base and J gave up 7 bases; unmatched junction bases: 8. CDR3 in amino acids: CASSQGTSGRAGGNEQFF. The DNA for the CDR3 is TGCGCCAGCAGCCAAGGGACTAGCGGGAGGGCGGGTGGGAATGAGCAGTTCTTC.

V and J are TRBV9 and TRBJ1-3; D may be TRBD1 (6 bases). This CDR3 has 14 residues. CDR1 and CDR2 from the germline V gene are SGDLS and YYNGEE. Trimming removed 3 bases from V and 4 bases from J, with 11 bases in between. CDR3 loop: CASSGPGQGNTIYF. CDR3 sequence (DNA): TGTGCCAGCAGCGGACCGGGACAAGGAAACACCATATATTTT.